Reported below is one T cell receptor (beta chain). This sample stems from a study of control samples from healthy donors and cancer patients. Germline assignment: CDR1 SGHDN and CDR2 FVKESK. The CDR3 is made up of 16 amino acids. V dropped 0 bases and J dropped 1; count of bases not matched to a gene: 5. Assay used: immunoSEQ multiplex PCR; TCRdb lists only in-frame clones, some missing. Here the sample spans 100,000 to 150,000 clones, approximately 84% being singletons. The source is a man aged 18 to 29 in good health. Specimen: blood. The chain couples TRBV14 to TRBJ2-7, with 8 positions matching TRBD2. This chain's CDR3 is CASSQEEASGSYEQYF. Written as DNA, the CDR3 is TGTGCCAGCAGCCAAGAGGAAGCTAGCGGGTCCTACGAGCAGTACTTC.